A selection of T cell receptor beta chains follows, all from one sample in a study of CD8 T cells in ankylosing spondylitis. MiXCR was run by TCRdb on the 5' RACE reads, yielding one entry per CDR3 protein. The table records about 160,000 distinct CDR3 sequences, about 42% of them present only once. What was sequenced was synovial fluid, either unsorted or a sorted T cell fraction (not recorded which). These receptors all come from a male donor with ankylosing spondylitis. CDR3s include the opening cysteine and the closing phenylalanine or tryptophan. Fields, in order: clone size, J gene, D gene, V gene, CDR3 DNA, CDR3 protein. The D gene is left open where the match is weak. Rows may omit the clone size; those that give it use once, few, many or a size class.

-	TRBJ2-1	-	TRBV5-1	TGCGCCAGCAGCTCCGTCCCGAGTGCCCCCGAGGGTTACAATGAGCAGTTCTTC	CASSSVPSAPEGYNEQFF
many	TRBJ1-5	-	TRBV20-1	TGCAGTGCTAGTCCGGGACAAGGTTTTCACCAGCCCCAGCATTTT	CSASPGQGFHQPQHF
many	TRBJ2-1	TRBD2	TRBV4-1	TGCGCCAGCAGCCTCACCGCTAGGGGAGGGGACAATGAGCAGTTCTTC	CASSLTARGGDNEQFF
-	TRBJ2-7	-	TRBV4-1	TGCGCCAGCAGCCGGACACTATTTTACGAGCAGTACTTC	CASSRTLFYEQYF
-	TRBJ2-7	TRBD1	TRBV3-1	TGTGCCAGCAGCCAAGATCCCGGGACAGGGGCCTACGAGCAGTACTTC	CASSQDPGTGAYEQYF
-	TRBJ2-7	-	TRBV10-3	TGTGCCATCAGCGATCCGGGACAAAGCTCCTACGAGCAGTACTTC	CAISDPGQSSYEQYF
-	TRBJ1-1	TRBD1	TRBV20-1	TGCAGTGCTACACCGCCGACAGGGGAGACCACTGAAGCTTTCTTT	CSATPPTGETTEAFF
-	TRBJ1-3	TRBD1	TRBV12-3/TRBV12-4	TGTGCCAGCAGTTCCCCGGGACAGGTAGTGTCTGGAAACACCATATATTTT	CASSSPGQVVSGNTIYF
-	TRBJ2-2	-	TRBV11-2	TGTGCCAGCAGCCCAACCGGGACGCAGAACACCGGGGAGCTGTTTTTT	CASSPTGTQNTGELFF
few	TRBJ2-7	-	TRBV27	TGTGCCAGCAGTTATGGGGGCTCCTACGAGCAGTACTTC	CASSYGGSYEQYF
few	TRBJ1-5	TRBD1	TRBV12-3/TRBV12-4	TGTGCCAGCAGTTACAGGGGTGGGGCTCAGCCCCAGCATTTT	CASSYRGGAQPQHF
few	TRBJ2-7	TRBD2	TRBV29-1	TGCAGCGTTGGGCGACTAGCGGGAGGGCCCTACGAGCAGTACTTC	CSVGRLAGGPYEQYF
few	TRBJ2-2	-	TRBV10-3	TGTGCCATCAGTGAGCGCTGGGCTGGTTTTAATCACGGGGAGCTGTTTTTT	CAISERWAGFNHGELFF
-	TRBJ1-1	-	TRBV18	TGTGCCAGCTCACAGGGGGTAGGGACTGAAGCTTTCTTT	CASSQGVGTEAFF
-	TRBJ1-1	-	TRBV15	TGTGCCACCAGCACCTTCAATAGGGGGTGGACTGAAGCTTTCTTT	CATSTFNRGWTEAFF
-	TRBJ1-3	-	TRBV6-1	TGTGCCAGCAGTGAACCCCCGGAATATCAAAACACCATATATTTT	CASSEPPEYQNTIYF
few	TRBJ1-2	-	TRBV10-3	TGTGCCATCAGTGAGGGAGGCAGCGGCTATGGCTACACCTTC	CAISEGGSGYGYTF
-	TRBJ2-2	TRBD2	TRBV4-3	TGCGCCAGCAGCGGACTAGCGGGAGGAAACACCGGGGAGCTGTTTTTT	CASSGLAGGNTGELFF
-	TRBJ2-1	-	TRBV4-1	TGCGCCAGCAGCCAAGCGGGGTACGGTCCCTTTTACAATGAGCAGTTCTTC	CASSQAGYGPFYNEQFF
-	TRBJ1-5	-	TRBV6-4	TGTGCCAGCAGTGAAGGGTTGTATCAGCCCCAGCATTTT	CASSEGLYQPQHF
once	TRBJ2-1	-	TRBV20-1	TGCAGTGCTAGGGCCCTAGGCGGCTCCTACAATGAGCAGTTCTTC	CSARALGGSYNEQFF
large	TRBJ2-7	TRBD2	TRBV6-5	TGTGCCAGCAGTTACTCCACTAGCGGCAGATCCTACGAGCAGTACTTC	CASSYSTSGRSYEQYF
many	TRBJ2-1	TRBD2	TRBV6-5	TGTGCCAGCAGTTACAGCGGCGGGGGGTCCTACAATGAGCAGTTCTTC	CASSYSGGGSYNEQFF
-	TRBJ1-5	-	TRBV12-3/TRBV12-4	TGTGCCAGCAGCCAGGGGAGGGAGAGCAATCAGCCCCAGCATTTT	CASSQGRESNQPQHF
-	TRBJ2-2	-	TRBV9	TGTGCCAGCAGCGACGGCACCGGGGAGCTGTTTTTT	CASSDGTGELFF
-	TRBJ1-1	-	TRBV7-9	TGTGCCAGCAGGGGGTACGGAATGAACACTGAAGCTTTCTTT	CASRGYGMNTEAFF
-	TRBJ1-2	-	TRBV5-1	TGCGCCAGCAGCTTTGACAGCAAATATGGCTACACCTTC	CASSFDSKYGYTF
-	TRBJ1-6	-	TRBV5-1	TGCGCCAGCAGCTTCAGCCAACAGAAATCACCCCTCCACTTT	CASSFSQQKSPLHF
-	TRBJ1-5	-	TRBV21-1	TGTGCCAGCAGCAAAAATATATGGAGCAATCAGCCCCAGCATTTT	CASSKNIWSNQPQHF
few	TRBJ1-6	-	TRBV12-3/TRBV12-4	TGTGCCAGTGCCGAACAGAATAATTCACCCCTCCACTTT	CASAEQNNSPLHF
-	TRBJ2-7	-	TRBV28	TGTGCCAGCAGTCTCCCCAGGGATGGAAGCAACGAGCAGTACTTC	CASSLPRDGSNEQYF
-	TRBJ1-2	-	TRBV5-1	TGCGCCAGCAGCAAGTTAAGACAGACAGGCTATGGCTACACCTTC	CASSKLRQTGYGYTF
-	TRBJ1-4	TRBD1	TRBV15	TGTGCCACCCGACAGGGGTTTAGTAGTGGTAATGAAAAACTGTTTTTT	CATRQGFSSGNEKLFF
-	TRBJ1-1	-	TRBV4-1	TGCGCCAGCAGCCAAACGGGACATTTGAACACTGAAGCTTTCTTT	CASSQTGHLNTEAFF
-	TRBJ2-5	-	TRBV7-2	TGTGCCAGCAGCCCTCGAGTTAAGGGGGAAGAGACCCAGTACTTC	CASSPRVKGEETQYF
once	TRBJ1-2	-	TRBV5-1	TGCGCCAGCAGCCATTCTCGACCGGAGGGATGGTTTGACTATGGCTACACCTTC	CASSHSRPEGWFDYGYTF
-	TRBJ1-2	-	TRBV3-1	TGTGCCAGCAGCACAAGGCAAGATGGCTACACCTTC	CASSTRQDGYTF
-	TRBJ2-7	-	TRBV20-1	TGCAGTGCGGACTCGCTTGGAGGGCCCCACGAGCAGTACTTC	CSADSLGGPHEQYF
many	TRBJ2-7	-	TRBV4-2	TGTGCCACCGGCGAGGGAGAGAGGGGAGAGCAGTACTTC	CATGEGERGEQYF
-	TRBJ2-1	-	TRBV12-3/TRBV12-4	TGTGCCAGCAGTCTTATATGGGCCGCGGCGGGGATTGACAATGAGCAGTTCTTC	CASSLIWAAAGIDNEQFF
few	TRBJ2-1	-	TRBV7-9	TGTGCCAGCAGCTTGGGGACACGAACTGGTATCAATGAGCAGTTCTTC	CASSLGTRTGINEQFF
many	TRBJ2-1	-	TRBV29-1	TGCAGCGCTGGTTGGGGGAACGAGCAGTTCTTC	CSAGWGNEQFF
-	TRBJ1-3	-	TRBV7-9	TGTGCCAGCAGCTTAGACAGAGTCTCTGGAAACACCATATATTTT	CASSLDRVSGNTIYF
once	TRBJ1-5	-	TRBV12-3/TRBV12-4	TGTGCCAGCACCGCATTTGGGTTGGTAGATCAGCCCCAGCATTTT	CASTAFGLVDQPQHF
few	TRBJ2-7	-	TRBV3-1	TGTGCCAGCAGCCACTTTCCGGGACGGTACTACGAGCAGTACTTC	CASSHFPGRYYEQYF
-	TRBJ1-2	-	TRBV18	TGTGCCAGCTCACCACAACTCGGACGGAACTATGGCTACACCTTC	CASSPQLGRNYGYTF
-	TRBJ2-2	-	TRBV7-9	TGTGCCAGCAGCTTTTCCGTTCTTGACACCGGGGAGCTGTTTTTT	CASSFSVLDTGELFF
-	TRBJ2-2	-	TRBV5-1	TGCGCCAGCAGCTTGGGTCAGTACATGAACACCGGGGAGCTGTTTTTT	CASSLGQYMNTGELFF
-	TRBJ2-7	-	TRBV6-5	TGTGCCAGCTGGGCTGGGGGCTCCGAGCAGTACTTC	CASWAGGSEQYF
once	TRBJ2-1	-	TRBV6-2/TRBV6-3	TGTGCCATCCAGGGAGTTTCTTCCTACAATGAGCAGTTCTTC	CAIQGVSSYNEQFF
-	TRBJ1-2	-	TRBV11-2	TGTGCCAGCAGCCCTAGGGGGGGTCGCCGGGGCTACACCTTC	CASSPRGGRRGYTF
few	TRBJ2-3	-	TRBV12-3/TRBV12-4	TGTGCCAGCTTGCCCCGGGATGAGGCCCCAGATACGCAGTATTTT	CASLPRDEAPDTQYF
few	TRBJ2-1	-	TRBV5-1	TGCGCCAGTGGTTCCTTTACCTACAATGAGCAGTTCTTC	CASGSFTYNEQFF
few	TRBJ1-1	TRBD1	TRBV29-1	TGCAGCGTTCGCCCAAACAGGGGGCGGGGCACTGAAGCTTTCTTT	CSVRPNRGRGTEAFF
few	TRBJ2-5	TRBD2	TRBV3-1	TGTGCCAGCAGCCAAGAAGGTAGTAGCGGGGGGCCTGGAGAGACCCAGTACTTC	CASSQEGSSGGPGETQYF
few	TRBJ1-1	-	TRBV5-1	TGCGCCAGCAGCATAGGGACCTCCGGCCCTGAAGCTTTCTTT	CASSIGTSGPEAFF
-	TRBJ1-2	-	TRBV6-1	TGTGCCAGCAGTGAAGAGGAGACGAGAGGCTACACCTTC	CASSEEETRGYTF
-	TRBJ2-1	-	TRBV4-1	TGCGCCAGCAGCCAAGGGTGGGGGTACAATGAGCAGTTCTTC	CASSQGWGYNEQFF
-	TRBJ2-5	-	TRBV13	TGTGCCAGCAGCTTAGGCAACGAACAAGAGACCCAGTACTTC	CASSLGNEQETQYF
-	TRBJ2-1	TRBD2	TRBV7-8	TGTGCCAGCAGCACCCAGCGGGGGGCCTTCTACAATGAGCAGTTCTTC	CASSTQRGAFYNEQFF